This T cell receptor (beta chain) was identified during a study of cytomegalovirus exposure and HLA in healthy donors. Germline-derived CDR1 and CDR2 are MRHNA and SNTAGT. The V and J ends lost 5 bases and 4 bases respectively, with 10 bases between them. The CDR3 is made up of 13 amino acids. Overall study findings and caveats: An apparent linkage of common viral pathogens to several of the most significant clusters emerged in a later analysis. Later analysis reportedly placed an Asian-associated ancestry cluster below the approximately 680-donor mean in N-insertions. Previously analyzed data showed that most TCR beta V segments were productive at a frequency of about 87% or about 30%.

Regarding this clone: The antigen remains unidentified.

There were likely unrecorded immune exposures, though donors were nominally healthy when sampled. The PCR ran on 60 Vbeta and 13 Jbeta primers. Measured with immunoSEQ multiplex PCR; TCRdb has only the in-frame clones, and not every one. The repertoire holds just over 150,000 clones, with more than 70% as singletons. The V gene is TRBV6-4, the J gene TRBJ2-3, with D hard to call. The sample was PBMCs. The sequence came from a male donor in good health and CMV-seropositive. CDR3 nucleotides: TGTGCCAGCAGTCGCAGTGAGGCAGATACGCAGTATTTT. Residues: CASSRSEADTQYF.